The 10 T cell receptor beta chains presented below share a single source sample, sequenced in a study of T cells in narcolepsy. Clones were sequenced by immunoSEQ multiplex PCR, and TCRdb holds only the in-frame ones, with some missing. The sample holds around 26,000 clones, just over 60% seen once. The sample taken for sequencing was memory (CD45RA-) CD4+ T cells from blood. The source of these receptors is a human donor in good health.

CDR3 bases: TGTGCCAGCAGTTTATCCCTTGGACAGCCCCAGCATTTT. Protein sequence: CASSLSLGQPQHF. V and J are TRBV28 and TRBJ1-5; D gene unclear. The CDR3 covers 13 residues. V lost 1 base to trimming and J lost 7 bases, with 8 bases between them. The germline V gene has CDR1 MDHEN and CDR2 SYDVKM.

The gene calls are TRBV4-2 and TRBJ2-3; D may be TRBD1 (6 bases). Germline V CDR1 and CDR2: LGHNA, YNFKEQ. There are 19 residues in the CDR3. Deletions cut 2 bases from V and 4 bases from J, with 25 bases between. The CDR3 coding sequence is TGTGCCAGCAGCCAACCCAGAACGAGGGGGACGTCATGGGCAGATACGCAGTATTTT. Translation gives CASSQPRTRGTSWADTQYF.

V and J are TRBV6-1 and TRBJ1-5, with D perhaps matching TRBD1 (6 bases). Deletions cut 4 bases from V and 5 bases from J, with 18 bases between. Germline assignment: CDR1 MNHNS and CDR2 SASEGT. The CDR3 has 16 residues. The CDR3 nucleotides are TGTGCCAGCAGTGGCGGATGGACAGTCGCCGATCAGCCCCAGCATTTT. This codes for CASSGGWTVADQPQHF.

The CDR3 nucleotides are TGCGCCAGCACCTGGGGGACCCAGGGAGCGGGCTACACCTTC. It yields the protein CASTWGTQGAGYTF. The V and J genes are TRBV5-1 and TRBJ1-2, with D maybe TRBD1 (5 bases). The CDR3 length is 14 residues. With 6 bases removed from V and 8 bases from J, the gap between germline ends came to 20 bases. Germline values: CDR1 SGHRS, CDR2 YFSETQ.

The rearrangement links TRBV28 to TRBJ1-1; D not resolved. The CDR3 loop spans 15 amino acids. Per the germline V gene, CDR1 is MDHEN and CDR2 is SYDVKM. The V end was cut by 3 bases, the J end by 0 bases, with 11 bases between. CDR3: CASSLSYSMNTEAFF. The CDR3 nucleotides read TGTGCCAGCAGTTTGTCTTATTCGATGAACACTGAAGCTTTCTTT.

The V call is TRBV30, the J call TRBJ1-5, with TRBD1 as a possible D gene (5 bases). Germline V gives CDR1 GTSNPN, CDR2 SVGIG (reference sequence). The CDR3 runs 14 residues. Trimming shortened V by 2 bases and J by 11 bases, and 19 bases separated the two germline ends. The CDR3 DNA follows: TGTGCCTGGAGTACAACAGGTATTCTTCTGTCCCAGCATTTT. It specifies CAWSTTGILLSQHF.

V usage is TRBV7-9 and J usage is TRBJ2-2; 7 bases agree with TRBD2. V dropped 5 bases and J dropped 4; count of bases not matched to a gene: 7. CDR1 is SEHNR and CDR2 is FQNEAQ in the germline V gene (reference sequence). The CDR3 length is 15 residues. The CDR3 DNA is TGTGCCAGCAGCCCCCGGGGGGATGTCACCGGGGAGCTGTTTTTT. It specifies CASSPRGDVTGELFF.

V gene TRBV9 combines with J gene TRBJ2-5; D is unresolved. CDR3 length: 14 amino acids. The germline V and J ends were trimmed by 0 bases and 4 bases, with 10 bases remaining between them. Germline V gives CDR1 SGDLS, CDR2 YYNGEE. The CDR3 is CASSVGGLAETQYF. In nucleotides, the CDR3 is TGTGCCAGCAGCGTAGGAGGCCTTGCAGAGACCCAGTACTTC.

V and J are TRBV28 and TRBJ1-2, with D possibly matching TRBD1 (5 bases). Germline V gene data show CDR1 as MDHEN and CDR2 as SYDVKM. The CDR3 length is 13 residues. V was clipped by 3 bases and J by 4 bases, with 9 bases between them. DNA for the CDR3: TGTGCCAGCAGTTTCCAGGGCCTCTATGGCTACACCTTC. This sequence encodes CASSFQGLYGYTF.

On this clone itself: An end of the junction differs from the germline gene, which may be a read error. The sample has other DNA sequences that encode this CDR3 too. The rearrangement links TRBV10-3 to TRBJ2-1; TRBD2 matches 12 bases. The CDR3 is made up of 14 amino acids. Germline assignment: CDR1 ENHRY and CDR2 SYGVKD. The CDR3 sequence is CAIRGLAGIDEQFF. The CDR3 region has the DNA TGCGCCATCAGGGGACTAGCGGGTATAGATGAGCAGTTCTTC.